This paragraph reports one TCR beta chain. These data originate in a study of T cell changes during pregnancy in multiple sclerosis. This CDR3 is 20 amino acids long. Trimming at V came to 3 bases and at J to 3 bases, leaving 11 bases not matched to a gene. Germline V gene lookup returns CDR1 LNHNV and CDR2 YYDKDF (reference sequence). Profiled with immunoSEQ multiplex PCR; TCRdb holds only in-frame clones, not every one. This sample has tens of thousands of clones; roughly 93% occur once, and the top ten carry more than 1.5%. The sequence came from a female donor with multiple sclerosis, enrolled in a pregnancy study. The sample was peripheral blood, taken after pregnancy. J is TRBJ2-1 and V is TRBV15; 16 bases map to TRBD2. This CDR3 is CATSSPLGTSGRGIYNEQFF. In DNA, the CDR3 is TGTGCCACCAGCAGCCCGCTGGGGACTAGCGGGAGGGGAATCTACAATGAGCAGTTCTTC.